This TCR beta chain was recovered during a study of shared clonotypes between healthy human individuals. Study-level background: The donor group consisted of a couple of women and a few men, aged 18 to 49.

The count of this clone is one. Each subset's genomic DNA was split evenly across several immunoSEQ plates. Sequenced by immunoSEQ multiplex PCR; TCRdb stores in-frame clones only, minus some. This sample has fewer than 500,000 clones, with approximately 79% found just once. Per germline, CDR1 SGHRS and CDR2 YFSETQ. Trimming stripped 0 bases from V and 6 bases from J, with 13 bases between. CDR3 length equals 14 residues. The chain links TRBV5-1 to TRBJ2-7; weak D call: TRBD1 (5 bases). The sequenced sample consisted of PBMCs. The receptor was derived from a middle-aged woman in good health. Some clones in this sample may be carry-over from other donors' samples. This CDR3 is CASSLEVREREQYF. The CDR3 DNA reads as TGCGCCAGCAGCTTGGAGGTCAGGGAACGCGAGCAGTACTTC.